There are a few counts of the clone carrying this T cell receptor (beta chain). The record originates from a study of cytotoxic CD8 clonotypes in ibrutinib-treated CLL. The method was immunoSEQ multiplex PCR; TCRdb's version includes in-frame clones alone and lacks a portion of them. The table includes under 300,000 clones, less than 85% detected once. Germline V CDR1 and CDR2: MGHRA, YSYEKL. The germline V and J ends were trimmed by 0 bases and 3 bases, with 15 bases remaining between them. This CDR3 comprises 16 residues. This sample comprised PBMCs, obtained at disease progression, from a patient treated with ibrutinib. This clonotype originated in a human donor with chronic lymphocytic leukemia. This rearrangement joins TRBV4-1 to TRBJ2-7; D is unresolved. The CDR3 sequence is CASSQDSQPALYEQYF. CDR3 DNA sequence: TGCGCCAGCAGCCAAGATTCCCAGCCAGCCCTCTACGAGCAGTACTTC.